The rows below give T cell receptor beta chains drawn from one sample of a study of T-cell reconstitution after alpha-beta-depleted transplantation in children. TCRdb re-called the PCR reads with MiXCR, one entry per CDR3 protein. The table records about 610,000 distinct CDR3 sequences, roughly a tenth of them present only once. The source material was PBMCs from the stem cell graft donor, sampled from the stem cell graft. The receptors were gathered from a human donor who donated a stem cell graft to a child with acute myeloid leukemia. Each CDR3 is given with its conserved first and last residue. Fields, in order: J gene, D gene, clone size, V gene, CDR3 DNA, CDR3 protein. The D gene is left open where the match is weak. The size field is filled for only some rows; it gives once, few, many or a size class.

>TRBJ2-7|.|.|TRBV27
TGTGCCAGCAGTTACCGGGACGGGGCCTACGAGCAGTACTTC
CASSYRDGAYEQYF
>TRBJ1-2|.|few|TRBV7-2
TGTGCCAGCAGCTTACAGGGGTTGGACTATGGCTACACCTTC
CASSLQGLDYGYTF
>TRBJ2-5|TRBD2|few|TRBV3-1
TGTGCCAGCAGCCAAGATGGCGCTAGCGGACGAAAAGAGACCCAGTACTTC
CASSQDGASGRKETQYF
>TRBJ2-1|.|.|TRBV9
TGTGCCAGCAGCGTGACTAGTCCCTCCTACAATGAGCAGTTCTTC
CASSVTSPSYNEQFF
>TRBJ1-5|TRBD1|few|TRBV4-2
TGTGCCAGCAGCCGAGGGGAGTACGAGACAGGGGTCCATCAGCCCCAGCATTTT
CASSRGEYETGVHQPQHF
>TRBJ2-7|.|few|TRBV29-1
TGCAGCGCGGAAGGGGCCCCGCGGGAGCAGTACTTC
CSAEGAPREQYF
>TRBJ1-3|TRBD1|many|TRBV20-1
TGCAGTGCTTCGGACAGGGTTGGAAACACCATATATTTT
CSASDRVGNTIYF
>TRBJ2-1|TRBD2|many|TRBV5-1
TGCGCCAGCACCCCGGCCGGGACTAGCGGACTTAATGAGCAGTTCTTC
CASTPAGTSGLNEQFF
>TRBJ1-1|.|.|TRBV6-2/TRBV6-3
TGTGCCAGCACCGGACACATCATGGGGAACACTGAAGCTTTCTTT
CASTGHIMGNTEAFF
>TRBJ2-2|.|many|TRBV3-1
TGTGCCAGCAGACATCGGACCGACGGGGAGCTGTTTTTT
CASRHRTDGELFF
>TRBJ1-6|.|.|TRBV4-3
TGCGCCAGCAGCCAAGATCGCTCGGAGGGGAATTCACCCCTCCACTTT
CASSQDRSEGNSPLHF
>TRBJ2-3|.|.|TRBV9
TGTGCCAGCAGCGTTGACTCCAACTACGGGGATAGCACAGATACGCAGTATTTT
CASSVDSNYGDSTDTQYF
>TRBJ2-1|.|many|TRBV29-1
TGCAGCGCCGATTTCCCCGACAATGAGCAGTTCTTC
CSADFPDNEQFF
>TRBJ2-2|TRBD1|.|TRBV2
TGTGCCAGCAGTGAAGCCCGGACAGGGGGGACCGGGGAGCTGTTTTTT
CASSEARTGGTGELFF
>TRBJ2-5|.|.|TRBV20-1
TGCAGTGCTAGAGCCTCGACCCAGTACTTC
CSARASTQYF
>TRBJ2-1|TRBD2|many|TRBV5-6
TGTGCCAGCAGCTTGTTTTCCCCTAGCGGCTACAATGAGCAGTTCTTC
CASSLFSPSGYNEQFF
>TRBJ2-4|.|.|TRBV28
TGTGCCAGCAGTTCCCAGGGAGTAGGGGACAAAAACATTCAGTACTTC
CASSSQGVGDKNIQYF
>TRBJ1-4|TRBD1|.|TRBV7-9
TGTGCCAGCAGCTTACGGGGGGACAGGGCTAATGAAAAACTGTTTTTT
CASSLRGDRANEKLFF
>TRBJ2-3|.|many|TRBV5-6
TGTGCCAGCAGCTTAAGCGCGGGTACGCAGTATTTT
CASSLSAGTQYF
>TRBJ1-1|.|few|TRBV12-3/TRBV12-4
TGTGCCAGCACCGCGCTAACTGAAGCTTTCTTT
CASTALTEAFF
>TRBJ2-5|TRBD2|few|TRBV29-1
TGCAGCGTTGAAGATCCCCGCGGACTAGCGGTCCGAGAGACCCAGTACTTC
CSVEDPRGLAVRETQYF
>TRBJ2-7|TRBD1|.|TRBV6-2/TRBV6-3
TGTGCCAGCAGTTCACGCAGGGACAGGGGATTAGAGCAGTACTTC
CASSSRRDRGLEQYF
>TRBJ2-3|TRBD2|many|TRBV20-1
TGCAGCACGGTAGCGGGAGTGTGGACAGATACGCAGTATTTT
CSTVAGVWTDTQYF
>TRBJ2-7|.|.|TRBV20-1
TGCAGTGCTAGCAAGAGAGCGGAATCCTACGAGCAGTACTTC
CSASKRAESYEQYF
>TRBJ2-7|.|few|TRBV20-1
TGCAGTGCCATCAGGTGGGGGAGCTCCTACGAGCAGTACTTC
CSAIRWGSSYEQYF
>TRBJ2-3|TRBD2|few|TRBV10-3
TGTGCCATCAGCTGGACTAGCGGGTTAACAGATACGCAGTATTTT
CAISWTSGLTDTQYF
>TRBJ2-3|.|many|TRBV18
TGTGCCAGCTCACCACGCCTAGCCACAGATACGCAGTATTTT
CASSPRLATDTQYF
>TRBJ2-3|TRBD2|few|TRBV11-2
TGTGCCAGCAGCCACTACCGACTAGCTAGCACAGATACGCAGTATTTT
CASSHYRLASTDTQYF
>TRBJ2-7|TRBD2|.|TRBV20-1
TGCAGTGCTAGAGATCGCGGACTAGCGGGGTTTCGACCGTACTTC
CSARDRGLAGFRPYF
>TRBJ1-2|.|few|TRBV7-6
TGTGCCAGCAGCCTCGCCCCGGGGTCCTATGGCTACACCTTC
CASSLAPGSYGYTF
>TRBJ1-1|TRBD1|few|TRBV14
TGTGCCAGCAGCCAAGTTCCACTTGGACAGGGAGGCACTGAAGCTTTCTTT
CASSQVPLGQGGTEAFF
>TRBJ2-1|TRBD2|few|TRBV4-3
TGCGCCAGCAGCCAAGATTCCACTAGCGGGAGTGAGCAGTTCTTC
CASSQDSTSGSEQFF
>TRBJ1-2|.|few|TRBV6-2/TRBV6-3
TGTGCCAGCAGTTACTCGGGATATGGCTACACCTTC
CASSYSGYGYTF
>TRBJ2-1|.|.|TRBV29-1
TGCAGCGTTGAAGGTGGCCCGACTCTCGAGCAGTTCTTC
CSVEGGPTLEQFF
>TRBJ2-1|TRBD1|.|TRBV5-1
TGCGCCAGCACCACGACAGGGGGGTCCTACAATGAGCAGTTCTTC
CASTTTGGSYNEQFF
>TRBJ2-2|.|many|TRBV24-1
TGTGCCACCGGGGAGCGGAACACCGGGGAGCTGTTTTTT
CATGERNTGELFF
>TRBJ1-1|.|few|TRBV29-1
TGCAGCGTTGTGGGCAGGGTGGCCGAAGCTTTCTTT
CSVVGRVAEAFF
>TRBJ1-2|.|.|TRBV6-1
TGTGCCAGCAGTGAAGCGAGGCAAGGCGGCTACACCTTC
CASSEARQGGYTF
>TRBJ2-7|.|.|TRBV29-1
TGCAGCGTTGAAGATCGCTACGAGCAGTACTTC
CSVEDRYEQYF
>TRBJ2-7|.|few|TRBV9
TGTGCCAGCAGCAACAGACCCTACGAGCAGTACTTC
CASSNRPYEQYF
>TRBJ1-5|.|few|TRBV11-2
TGTGCCAGCAGCTTATCACCAAACACACTAGTGATCAATCAGCCCCAGCATTTT
CASSLSPNTLVINQPQHF
>TRBJ2-1|.|.|TRBV6-2/TRBV6-3
TGTGCCAGCAGTTACTCCCCCACTGATAGCTCCTACAATGAGCAGTTCTTC
CASSYSPTDSSYNEQFF
>TRBJ1-2|.|many|TRBV20-1
TGCAGTGCCCCCGGACAGCCCCCTTTTACTAACTATGGCTACACCTTC
CSAPGQPPFTNYGYTF